The next 18 T cell receptor beta chains were all read from a single sample in a study of stem cell transplantation in POMP-related autoinflammatory disease. Profiling relied on immunoSEQ multiplex PCR, and the TCRdb table lists in-frame clones only, not all of them. The table includes tens of thousands of clones, more than 75% detected once. This specimen was CD4+ T cells from PBMCs, taken after stem cell transplantation. Source of these receptors: a human patient with POMP-related autoinflammation and immune dysregulation (PRAID). A share of the T cells may be of graft donor origin.

This chain uses TRBV28 with TRBJ1-4; D unresolved. The CDR3 spans 14 residues. Per germline, CDR1 MDHEN and CDR2 SYDVKM. Trimming took 4 bases from V and 7 from J, leaving 13 bases between them. CDR3 in DNA: TGTGCCAGCAGTTCGGCAGTACGCAGTGAAAAACTGTTTTTT. This translates into CASSSAVRSEKLFF. Looking up the rest from reference TRBV28 and TRBJ1-4 gives the full variable domain: DVKVTQSSRYLVKRTGEKVFLECVQDMDHENMFWYRQDPGLGLRLIYFSYDVKMKEKGDIPEGYSVSREKKERFSLILESASTNQTSMYLCASSSAVRSEKLFFGSGTQLSVL.

The table lists this clone with a few counts. The rearrangement joins TRBV15 to TRBJ1-6, with no clear D. CDR1 is LNHNV, CDR2 YYDKDF, per germline (reference sequence). The CDR3 sequence is 16 residues long. V lost 1 base, J lost 2 bases, and 9 bases lay in between. Written as DNA, the CDR3 is TGTGCCACCAGCAGAGGGTATGGGACCTATAATTCACCCCTCCACTTT. This encodes CATSRGYGTYNSPLHF.

This clone occurred once. The CDR3 protein is CASSGLAGGELFF. CDR3 DNA: TGTGCCAGCAGTGGGCTTGCAGGCGGGGAGCTGTTTTTT. This chain uses TRBV2 with TRBJ2-2; D unclear. CDR3 length: 13 residues. Germline loops: CDR1 SNHLY, CDR2 FYNNEI. The V end lost 4 bases, the J end lost 7 bases, and 10 bases lay between the germline ends.

The chain uses TRBV7-9 and TRBJ2-7; D might be TRBD2 (6 bases). With 3 bases removed from V and 1 base from J, the gap between germline ends came to 13 bases. The CDR3 loop spans 15 amino acids. Germline assignment: CDR1 SEHNR and CDR2 FQNEAQ (reference sequence). The CDR3: CASSLLGTVSYEQYF. CDR3 nucleotide sequence: TGTGCCAGCAGCTTGTTAGGGACTGTATCCTACGAGCAGTACTTC. Drawing the rest from reference TRBV7-9 and TRBJ2-7, the complete variable domain is DTGVSQNPRHKITKRGQNVTFRCDPISEHNRLYWYRQTLGQGPEFLTYFQNEAQLEKSRLLSDRFSAERPKGSFSTLEIQRTEQGDSAMYLCASSLLGTVSYEQYFGPGTRLTVT.

The chain couples TRBV10-2 to TRBJ2-4; D gene unclear. The CDR3 spans 11 residues. The ends were cut back, 4 bases at V and 10 bases at J, with 8 bases in the middle. The germline V gene encodes CDR1 WSHSY and CDR2 SAAADI. CDR3 protein: CASSVLSIQYF. CDR3 DNA: TGCGCCAGCAGTGTCTTATCGATTCAGTACTTC.

The rearrangement joins TRBV6-5 to TRBJ2-5, with D tentatively TRBD2 (6 bases). Germline-derived CDR1 and CDR2 are MNHEY and SVGAGI. This CDR3 is built from 14 residues. CDR3 amino acids: CAVETAAPGETQYF. In DNA, the CDR3 is TGTGCAGTCGAAACGGCGGCTCCGGGGGAAACCCAGTACTTC.

The chain uses TRBV3-1 (or the pseudogene TRBV3-2) and TRBJ1-5; possibly TRBD1 for D (6 bases). From germline, CDR1 is LGHDT and CDR2 YNNKEL (reference sequence). V lost 2 bases and J lost 5, with 10 bases in between. This CDR3 contains 14 residues. The CDR3 DNA is TGTGCCAGCAGCCAAATCCCAGGGGATCAGCCCCAGCATTTT. Translated: CASSQIPGDQPQHF.

The CDR3 is CASSSAAGGAGETQYF. The CDR3 DNA follows: TGTGCCAGTAGCTCGGCTGCAGGGGGAGCAGGGGAGACCCAGTACTTC. The genes are TRBV19 and TRBJ2-5; TRBD1 matches at 7 bases. V lost 6 bases to trimming and J lost 5 bases; unmatched junction nucleotides: 15. The germline V gene encodes CDR1 LNHDA and CDR2 SQIVND (reference sequence). The CDR3 is 16 amino acids.

This clone was seen a few times. V usage is TRBV7-2 and J usage is TRBJ2-3; D perhaps matches TRBD2 (5 bases). The germline CDR1 and CDR2 sequences are SGHTA and FQGNSA. V was clipped by 5 bases and J by 0 bases, with 12 bases between them. The CDR3 spans 15 residues. In DNA form, the CDR3 reads TGTGCCAGCAGCCGGGAACTTCTTAGCACAGATACGCAGTATTTT. Translating gives CASSRELLSTDTQYF.

The chain is built from TRBV6-8 and TRBJ2-5; D might be TRBD2 (5 bases). Germline V gene data show CDR1 as MNHGY and CDR2 as SAAAGT. The CDR3 extends over 18 amino acids. With 0 bases removed from V and 5 bases from J, the gap between germline ends came to 22 bases. The CDR3 bases are TGTGCCAGCAGTTACTCGAGTGCCAGCGGAGAGAAAGGGGAGACCCAGTACTTC. It translates to CASSYSSASGEKGETQYF.

This rearrangement joins TRBV28 to TRBJ2-2; possibly TRBD1 for D (6 bases). V was trimmed by 3 bases and J by 6 bases, leaving 14 bases between them. The CDR3 is 15 amino acids. CDR1 is MDHEN, CDR2 SYDVKM, per germline. CDR3 protein: CASSFTGLFAGELFF. The CDR3 region has the DNA TGTGCCAGCAGTTTCACAGGGTTGTTCGCCGGGGAGCTGTTTTTT.

The chain recombines TRBV5-1 with TRBJ2-2, with a tentative D call TRBD2 (5 bases). This CDR3 has 15 amino acids. V lost 2 bases to trimming and J lost 0 bases, with 8 bases between them. Germline CDR1 reads SGHRS; CDR2 reads YFSETQ. DNA of the CDR3: TGCGCCAGCAGCTTTACAGCGGCGAACACCGGGGAGCTGTTTTTT. Encoded protein: CASSFTAANTGELFF. The full variable domain, rest sourced from reference TRBV5-1 and TRBJ2-2, is KAGVTQTPRYLIKTRGQQVTLSCSPISGHRSVSWYQQTPGQGLQFLFEYFSETQRNKGNFPGRFSGRQFSNSRSEMNVSTLELGDSALYLCASSFTAANTGELFFGEGSRLTVL.

The V call is TRBV28, the J call TRBJ1-1; D is possibly TRBD1 (5 bases). CDR3 size: 15 residues. Germline CDR1 and CDR2: MDHEN and SYDVKM. Trimming left V 7 bases short and J 2 bases short, with 17 bases between. As DNA, the CDR3 is TGTGCCAGCAACAATCATGGCGGGGGAAACACTGAAGCTTTCTTT. It yields the protein CASNNHGGGNTEAFF.

The genes are TRBV5-1 and TRBJ2-1, with 9 bases matching TRBD2. CDR3 length: 16 residues. Germline lookup yields CDR1 SGHRS and CDR2 YFSETQ. With 0 bases clipped from V and 8 bases from J, the junction kept 9 bases outside the gene matches. The CDR3 DNA is TGCGCCAGCAGCTTGGCATCCAGCGGGAGGTCTGATGAGCAGTTCTTC. It translates to CASSLASSGRSDEQFF. Drawing the rest from reference TRBV5-1 and TRBJ2-1, the complete variable domain is KAGVTQTPRYLIKTRGQQVTLSCSPISGHRSVSWYQQTPGQGLQFLFEYFSETQRNKGNFPGRFSGRQFSNSRSEMNVSTLELGDSALYLCASSLASSGRSDEQFFGPGTRLTVL.

The chain links TRBV5-5 to TRBJ2-2, with 10 nucleotides matching TRBD2. The germline gives CDR1 SGHKS, CDR2 YYEKEE (reference sequence). This CDR3 contains 14 residues. The trim removed 5 bases at V and 3 bases at J, leaving 1 base unmatched. CDR3 DNA sequence: TGTGCCAGCAGGGGGACTAGCGACACCGGGGAGCTGTTTTTT. The encoded protein is CASRGTSDTGELFF.

The chain combines TRBV19 with TRBJ2-1, with 10 bases fitting TRBD1. Per germline, CDR1 LNHDA and CDR2 SQIVND (reference sequence). This CDR3 contains 16 residues. The trim removed 4 bases at V and 8 bases at J, leaving 11 bases unmatched. In DNA form, the CDR3 reads TGTGCCAGTAGTAGTCATAGGACAGGGGGTATGGATGAGCAGTTCTTC. It is translated as CASSSHRTGGMDEQFF. Combining the CDR3 with reference TRBV19 and TRBJ2-1 gives the whole variable domain DGGITQSPKYLFRKEGQNVTLSCEQNLNHDAMYWYRQDPGQGLRLIYYSQIVNDFQKGDIAEGYSVSREKKESFPLTVTSAQKNPTAFYLCASSSHRTGGMDEQFFGPGTRLTVL.

There are a few counts of this clone. The rearrangement links TRBV18 to TRBJ1-1; D perhaps matches TRBD1 (5 bases). The V end was cut by 4 bases, the J end by 4 bases, with 13 bases between. The germline CDR1 and CDR2 sequences are KGHSH and LQKENI. The CDR3 spans 14 residues. This CDR3 is CASSLTGTFTEAFF. CDR3 DNA sequence: TGTGCCAGCTCACTAACGGGGACCTTCACTGAAGCTTTCTTT.

The chain recombines TRBV12-3 or TRBV12-4 with TRBJ1-2, with no clear D. Trimming left V 6 bases short and J 4 bases short, with 12 bases between. The CDR3 runs 13 residues. CDR3 in amino acids: CASSFPDGYGYTF. CDR3 sequence (DNA): TGTGCCAGCAGCTTCCCGGACGGCTATGGCTACACCTTC.